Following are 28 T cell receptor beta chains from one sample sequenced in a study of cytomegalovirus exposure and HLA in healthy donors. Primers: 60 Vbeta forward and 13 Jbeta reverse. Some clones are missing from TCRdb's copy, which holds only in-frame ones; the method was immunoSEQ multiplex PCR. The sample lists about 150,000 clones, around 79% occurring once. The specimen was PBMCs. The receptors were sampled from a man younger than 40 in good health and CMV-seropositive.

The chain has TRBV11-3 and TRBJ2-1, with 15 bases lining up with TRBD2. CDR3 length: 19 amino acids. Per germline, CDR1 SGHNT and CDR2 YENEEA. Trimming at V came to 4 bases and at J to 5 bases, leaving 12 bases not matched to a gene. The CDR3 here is CASSSSGTSGGPNNNEQFF. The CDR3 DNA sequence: TGTGCCAGCAGCTCCTCCGGGACTAGCGGGGGGCCGAACAACAATGAGCAGTTCTTC.

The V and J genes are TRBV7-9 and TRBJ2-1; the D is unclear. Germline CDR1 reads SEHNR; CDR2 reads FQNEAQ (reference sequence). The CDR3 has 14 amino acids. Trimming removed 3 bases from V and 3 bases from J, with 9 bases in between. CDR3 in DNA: TGTGCCAGCAGCTTGTCCTCGGTCTACAATGAGCAGTTCTTC. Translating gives CASSLSSVYNEQFF.

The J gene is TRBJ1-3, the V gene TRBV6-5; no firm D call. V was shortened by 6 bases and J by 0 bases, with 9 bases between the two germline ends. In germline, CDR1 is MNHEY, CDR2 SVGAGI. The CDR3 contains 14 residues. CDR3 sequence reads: CASRQANSGNTIYF. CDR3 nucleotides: TGTGCCAGCAGGCAGGCTAACTCTGGAAACACCATATATTTT.

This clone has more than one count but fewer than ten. The CDR3 sequence: CASRRGQALADGYTF. CDR3 bases: TGTGCCAGCAGAAGGGGACAGGCCTTGGCGGATGGCTACACCTTC. The rearrangement joins TRBV6-5 to TRBJ1-2; 8 bases are a match to TRBD1. V was pared by 6 bases and J by 6 bases, with 12 bases of the junction left unmatched. CDR1 and CDR2 from the germline V gene are MNHEY and SVGAGI. The CDR3 covers 15 residues.

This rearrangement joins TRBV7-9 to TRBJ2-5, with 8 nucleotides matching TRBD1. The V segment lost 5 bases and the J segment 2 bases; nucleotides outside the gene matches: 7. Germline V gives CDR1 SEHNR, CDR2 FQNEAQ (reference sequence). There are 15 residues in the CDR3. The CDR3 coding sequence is TGTGCCAGCAGCAAAAGACAGGGGATACAAGAGACCCAGTACTTC. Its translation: CASSKRQGIQETQYF.

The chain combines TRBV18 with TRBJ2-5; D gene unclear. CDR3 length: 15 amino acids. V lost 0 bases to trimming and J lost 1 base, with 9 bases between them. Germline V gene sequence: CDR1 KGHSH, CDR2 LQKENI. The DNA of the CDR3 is TGTGCCAGCTCACCACCGTCCAATCCCCAAGAGACCCAGTACTTC. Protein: CASSPPSNPQETQYF.

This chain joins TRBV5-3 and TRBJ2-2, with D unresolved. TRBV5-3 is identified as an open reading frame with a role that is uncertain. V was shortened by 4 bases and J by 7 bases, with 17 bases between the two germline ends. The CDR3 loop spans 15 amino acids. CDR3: CARSAIVRAYGELFF. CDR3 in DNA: TGTGCCAGAAGCGCCATAGTGAGAGCTTACGGGGAGCTGTTTTTT.

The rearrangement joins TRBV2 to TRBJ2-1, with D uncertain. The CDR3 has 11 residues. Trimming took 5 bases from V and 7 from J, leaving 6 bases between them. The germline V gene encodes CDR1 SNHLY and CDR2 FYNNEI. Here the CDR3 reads CASSQINEQFF. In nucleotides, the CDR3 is TGTGCCAGCAGTCAAATTAATGAGCAGTTCTTC.

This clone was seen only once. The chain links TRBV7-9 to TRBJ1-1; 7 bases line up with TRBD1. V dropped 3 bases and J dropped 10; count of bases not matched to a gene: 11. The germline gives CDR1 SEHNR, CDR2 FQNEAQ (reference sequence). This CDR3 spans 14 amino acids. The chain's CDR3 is CASSLSGGTDVAFF. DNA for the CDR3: TGTGCCAGCAGCTTGTCGGGCGGGACAGATGTAGCTTTCTTT.

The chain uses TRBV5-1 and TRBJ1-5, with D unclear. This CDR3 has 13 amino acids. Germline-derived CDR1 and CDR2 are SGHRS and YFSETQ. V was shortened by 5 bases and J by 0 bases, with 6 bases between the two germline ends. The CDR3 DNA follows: TGCGCCAGCAGGCGGAGTAGCAATCAGCCCCAGCATTTT. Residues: CASRRSSNQPQHF.

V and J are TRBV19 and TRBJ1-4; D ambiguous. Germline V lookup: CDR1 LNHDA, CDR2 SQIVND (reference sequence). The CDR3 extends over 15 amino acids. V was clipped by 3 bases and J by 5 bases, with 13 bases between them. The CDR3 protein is CASSMKSTGNEKLFF. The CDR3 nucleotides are TGTGCCAGTAGTATGAAGTCGACGGGAAATGAAAAACTGTTTTTT.

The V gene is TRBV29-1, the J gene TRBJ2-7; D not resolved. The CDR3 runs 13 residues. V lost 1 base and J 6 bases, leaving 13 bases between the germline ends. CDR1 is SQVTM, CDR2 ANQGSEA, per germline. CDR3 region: CSVEGPVGREQYF. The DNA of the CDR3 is TGCAGCGTTGAAGGTCCCGTGGGCCGCGAGCAGTACTTC.

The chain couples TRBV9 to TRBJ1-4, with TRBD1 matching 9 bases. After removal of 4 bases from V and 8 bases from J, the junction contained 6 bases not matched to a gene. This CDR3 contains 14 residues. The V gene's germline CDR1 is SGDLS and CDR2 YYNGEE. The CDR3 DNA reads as TGTGCCAGCAGCCCCCGGGACAGGGACGAAAAACTGTTTTTT. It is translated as CASSPRDRDEKLFF.

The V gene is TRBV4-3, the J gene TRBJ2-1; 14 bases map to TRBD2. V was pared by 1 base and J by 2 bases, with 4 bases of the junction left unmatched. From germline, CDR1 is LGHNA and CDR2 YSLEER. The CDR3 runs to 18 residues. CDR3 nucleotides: TGCGCCAGCAGCCAAGTCTCGGGACTAGCGGGAGCCTACAATGAGCAGTTCTTC. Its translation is CASSQVSGLAGAYNEQFF.

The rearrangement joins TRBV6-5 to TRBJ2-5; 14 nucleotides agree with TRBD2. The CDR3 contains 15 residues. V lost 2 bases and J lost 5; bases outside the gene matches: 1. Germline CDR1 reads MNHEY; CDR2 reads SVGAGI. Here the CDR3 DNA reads TGTGCCAGCAGTTACGGGACTAGCGGGAGCGAGACCCAGTACTTC. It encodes CASSYGTSGSETQYF.

Here the CDR3 DNA reads TGTGCCAGCAGTGAAGTGATGGGGACTAGCGGAATCTACGAGCAGTACTTC. It yields the protein CASSEVMGTSGIYEQYF. The chain uses TRBV6-1 and TRBJ2-7, with 11 positions matching TRBD2. Germline-derived CDR1 and CDR2 are MNHNS and SASEGT. The V gene end was trimmed by 1 base and the J gene end by 3 bases; junction bases not matched to a gene: 8. The length of the CDR3 is 17 residues.

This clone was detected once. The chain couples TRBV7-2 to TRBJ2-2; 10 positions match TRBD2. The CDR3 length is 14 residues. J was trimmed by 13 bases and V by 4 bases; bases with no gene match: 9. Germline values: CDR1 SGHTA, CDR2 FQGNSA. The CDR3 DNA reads TGTGCCAGCAGCTCAGGACTAGCGGCTCGGGGGCTGTTTTTT. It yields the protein CASSSGLAARGLFF.

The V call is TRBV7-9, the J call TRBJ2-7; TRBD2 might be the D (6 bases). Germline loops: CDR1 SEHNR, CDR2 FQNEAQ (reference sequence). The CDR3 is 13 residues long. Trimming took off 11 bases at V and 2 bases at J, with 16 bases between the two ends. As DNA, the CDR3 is TGTGCCGGCCAGGCGGGGAATCCCTACGAGCAGTACTTC. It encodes CAGQAGNPYEQYF.

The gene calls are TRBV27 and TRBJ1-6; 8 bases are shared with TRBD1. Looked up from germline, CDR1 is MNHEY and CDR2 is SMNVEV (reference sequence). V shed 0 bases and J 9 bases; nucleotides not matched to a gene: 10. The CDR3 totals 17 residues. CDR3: CASSLSAGGVLISPLHF. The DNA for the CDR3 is TGTGCCAGCAGTTTATCGGCAGGGGGCGTACTAATTTCACCCCTCCACTTT.

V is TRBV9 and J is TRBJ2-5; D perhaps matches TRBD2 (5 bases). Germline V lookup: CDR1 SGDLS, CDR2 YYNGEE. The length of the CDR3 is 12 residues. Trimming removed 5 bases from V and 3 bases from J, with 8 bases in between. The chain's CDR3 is CASSTGKETQYF. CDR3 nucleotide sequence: TGTGCCAGCAGTACGGGAAAAGAGACCCAGTACTTC.

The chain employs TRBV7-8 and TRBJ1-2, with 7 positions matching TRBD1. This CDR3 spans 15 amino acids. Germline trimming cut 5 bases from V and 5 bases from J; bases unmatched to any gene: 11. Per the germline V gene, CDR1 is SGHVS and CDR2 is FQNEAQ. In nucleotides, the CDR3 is TGTGCCAGCAGCCTCTATCCACAGGGGCATTATGGCTACACCTTC. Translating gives CASSLYPQGHYGYTF.

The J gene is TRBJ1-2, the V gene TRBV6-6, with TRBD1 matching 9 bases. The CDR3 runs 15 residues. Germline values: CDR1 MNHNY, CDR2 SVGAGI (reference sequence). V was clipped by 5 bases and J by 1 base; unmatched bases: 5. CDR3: CASSAGTGNNYGYTF. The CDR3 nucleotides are TGTGCCAGCAGTGCTGGGACAGGGAATAACTATGGCTACACCTTC.

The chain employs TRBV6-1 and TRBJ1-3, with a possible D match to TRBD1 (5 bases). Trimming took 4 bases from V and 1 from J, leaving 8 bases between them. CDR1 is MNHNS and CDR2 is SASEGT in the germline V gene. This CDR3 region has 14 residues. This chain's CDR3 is CASSAQDSGNTIYF. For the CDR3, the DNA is TGTGCCAGCAGTGCACAGGATTCTGGAAACACCATATATTTT.

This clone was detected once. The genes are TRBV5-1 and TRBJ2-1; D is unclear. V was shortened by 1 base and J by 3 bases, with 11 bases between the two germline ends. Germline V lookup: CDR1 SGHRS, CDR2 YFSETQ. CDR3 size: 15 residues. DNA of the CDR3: TGCGCCAGCAGCTTGATGGCTTTCAACTACAATGAGCAGTTCTTC. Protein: CASSLMAFNYNEQFF.

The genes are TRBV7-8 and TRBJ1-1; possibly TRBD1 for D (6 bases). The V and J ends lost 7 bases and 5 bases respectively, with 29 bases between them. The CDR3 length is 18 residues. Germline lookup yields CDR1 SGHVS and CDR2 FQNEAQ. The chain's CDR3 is CASTLPGGPRRGLTEAFF. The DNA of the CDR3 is TGTGCCAGCACCCTGCCGGGGGGGCCCCGACGAGGATTGACTGAAGCTTTCTTT.

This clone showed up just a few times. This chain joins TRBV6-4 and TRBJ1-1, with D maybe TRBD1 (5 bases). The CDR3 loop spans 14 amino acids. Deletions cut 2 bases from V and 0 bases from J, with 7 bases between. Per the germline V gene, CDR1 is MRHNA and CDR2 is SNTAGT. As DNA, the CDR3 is TGTGCCAGCAGTGACCCAGGGTTGAACACTGAAGCTTTCTTT. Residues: CASSDPGLNTEAFF.

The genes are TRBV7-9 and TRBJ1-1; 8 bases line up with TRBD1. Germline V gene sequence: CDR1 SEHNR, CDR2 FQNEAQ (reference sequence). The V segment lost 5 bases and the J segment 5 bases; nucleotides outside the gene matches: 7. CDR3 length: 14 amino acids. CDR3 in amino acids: CASSARTGRTEAFF. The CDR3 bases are TGTGCCAGCAGCGCCCGGACAGGGCGAACTGAAGCTTTCTTT.

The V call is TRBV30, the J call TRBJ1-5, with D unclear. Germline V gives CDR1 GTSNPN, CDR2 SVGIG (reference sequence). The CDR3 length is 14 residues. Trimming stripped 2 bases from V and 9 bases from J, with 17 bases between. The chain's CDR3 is CAWSPSGGSGPQHF. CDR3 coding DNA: TGTGCCTGGAGTCCCTCGGGAGGGTCCGGGCCCCAGCATTTT.